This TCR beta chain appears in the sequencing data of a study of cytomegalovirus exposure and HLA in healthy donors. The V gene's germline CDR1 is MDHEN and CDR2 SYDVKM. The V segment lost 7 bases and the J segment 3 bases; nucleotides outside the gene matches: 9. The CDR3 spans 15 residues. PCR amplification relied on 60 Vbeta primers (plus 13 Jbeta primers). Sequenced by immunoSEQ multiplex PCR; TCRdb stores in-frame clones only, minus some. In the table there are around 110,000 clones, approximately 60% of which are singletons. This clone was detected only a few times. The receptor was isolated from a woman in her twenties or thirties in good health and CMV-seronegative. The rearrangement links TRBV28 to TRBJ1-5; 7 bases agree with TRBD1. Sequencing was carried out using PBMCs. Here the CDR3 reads CASIPGQAYNQPQHF. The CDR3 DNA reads TGTGCCAGCATCCCTGGACAGGCTTACAATCAGCCCCAGCATTTT.